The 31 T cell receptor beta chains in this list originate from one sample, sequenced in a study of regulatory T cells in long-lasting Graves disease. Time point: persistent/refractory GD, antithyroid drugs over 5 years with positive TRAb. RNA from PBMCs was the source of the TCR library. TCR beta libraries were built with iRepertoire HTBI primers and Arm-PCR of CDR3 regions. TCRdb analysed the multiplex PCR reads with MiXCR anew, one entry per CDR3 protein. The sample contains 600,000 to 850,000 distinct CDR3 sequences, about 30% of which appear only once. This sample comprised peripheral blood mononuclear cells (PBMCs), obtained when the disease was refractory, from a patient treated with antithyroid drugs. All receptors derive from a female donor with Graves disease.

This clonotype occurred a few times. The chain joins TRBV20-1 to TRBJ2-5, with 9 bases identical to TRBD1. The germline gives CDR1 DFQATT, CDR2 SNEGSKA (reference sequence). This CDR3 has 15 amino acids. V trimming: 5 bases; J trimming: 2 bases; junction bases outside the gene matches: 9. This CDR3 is CSAPRLDRGQETQYF. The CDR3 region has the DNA TGCAGTGCTCCGAGACTGGACAGGGGACAAGAGACCCAGTACTTC.

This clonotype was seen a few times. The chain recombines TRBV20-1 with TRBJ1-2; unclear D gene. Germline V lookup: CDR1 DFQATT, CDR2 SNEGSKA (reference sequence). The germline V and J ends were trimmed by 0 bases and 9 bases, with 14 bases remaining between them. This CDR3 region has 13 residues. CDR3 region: CSARDGQRGSYTF. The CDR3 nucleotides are TGCAGTGCTAGAGATGGCCAGAGAGGAAGCTACACCTTC.

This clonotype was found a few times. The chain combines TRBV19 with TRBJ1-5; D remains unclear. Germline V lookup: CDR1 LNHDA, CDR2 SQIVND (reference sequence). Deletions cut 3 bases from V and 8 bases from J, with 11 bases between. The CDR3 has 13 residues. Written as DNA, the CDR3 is TGTGCCAGTAGTATTGAGGCAGCTAAGCCCCAGCATTTT. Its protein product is CASSIEAAKPQHF.

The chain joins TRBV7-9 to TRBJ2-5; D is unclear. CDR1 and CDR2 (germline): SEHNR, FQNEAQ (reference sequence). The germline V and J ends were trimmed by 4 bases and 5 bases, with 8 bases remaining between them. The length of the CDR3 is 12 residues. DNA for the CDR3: TGTGCCAGCAGCTGGAGTACGGAGACCCAGTACTTC. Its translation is CASSWSTETQYF.

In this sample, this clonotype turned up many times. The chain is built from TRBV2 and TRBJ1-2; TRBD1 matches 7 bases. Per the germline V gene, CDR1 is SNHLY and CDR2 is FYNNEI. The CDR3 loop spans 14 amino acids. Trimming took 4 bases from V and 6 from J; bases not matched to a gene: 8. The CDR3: CASSGSRGLDGYTF. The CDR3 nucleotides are TGTGCCAGCAGTGGGAGCAGGGGGTTGGATGGCTACACCTTC.

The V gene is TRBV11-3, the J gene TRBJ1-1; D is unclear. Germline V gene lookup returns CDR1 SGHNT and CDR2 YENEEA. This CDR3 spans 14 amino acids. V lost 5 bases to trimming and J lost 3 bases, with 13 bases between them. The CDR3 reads CASSPGGVDTEAFF. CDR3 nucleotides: TGTGCCAGCAGCCCCGGCGGGGTGGACACTGAAGCTTTCTTT.

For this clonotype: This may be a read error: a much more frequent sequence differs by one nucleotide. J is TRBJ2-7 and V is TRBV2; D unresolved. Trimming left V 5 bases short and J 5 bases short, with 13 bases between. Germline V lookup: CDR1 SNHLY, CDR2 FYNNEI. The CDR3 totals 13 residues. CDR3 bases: TGTGCCAGCAGTAACAACAAACTGGACGAGCAGTACTTC. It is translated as CASSNNKLDEQYF. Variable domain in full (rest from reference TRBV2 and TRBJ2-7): EPEVTQTPSHQVTQMGQEVILRCVPISNHLYFYWYRQILGQKVEFLVSFYNNEISEKSEIFDDQFSVERPDGSNFTLKIRSTKLEDSAMYFCASSNNKLDEQYFGPGTRLTVT.

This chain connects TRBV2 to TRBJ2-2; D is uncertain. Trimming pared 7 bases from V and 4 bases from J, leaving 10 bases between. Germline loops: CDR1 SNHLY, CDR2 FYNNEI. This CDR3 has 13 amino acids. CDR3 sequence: CASNERGTGELFF. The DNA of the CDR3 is TGTGCCAGCAACGAGAGAGGCACCGGGGAGCTGTTTTTT.

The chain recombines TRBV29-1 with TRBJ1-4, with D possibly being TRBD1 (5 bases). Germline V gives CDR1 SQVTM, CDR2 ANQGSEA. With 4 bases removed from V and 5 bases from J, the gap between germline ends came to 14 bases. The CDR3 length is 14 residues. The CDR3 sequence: CSVGLGRANEKLFF. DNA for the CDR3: TGCAGCGTTGGGCTGGGACGCGCGAATGAAAAACTGTTTTTT.

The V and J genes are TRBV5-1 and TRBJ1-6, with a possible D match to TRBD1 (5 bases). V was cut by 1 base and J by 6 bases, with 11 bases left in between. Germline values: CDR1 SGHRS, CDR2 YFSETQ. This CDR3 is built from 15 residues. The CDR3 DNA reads TGCGCCAGCAGCTTGTGGACCGGGGGTAATTCACCCCTCCACTTT. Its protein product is CASSLWTGGNSPLHF.

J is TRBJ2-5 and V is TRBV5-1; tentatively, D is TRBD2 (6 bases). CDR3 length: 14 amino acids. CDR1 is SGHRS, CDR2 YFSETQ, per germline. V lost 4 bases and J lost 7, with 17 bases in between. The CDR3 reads CASSNQEHGGTQYF. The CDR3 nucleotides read TGCGCCAGCAGCAACCAGGAGCACGGGGGGACCCAGTACTTC.

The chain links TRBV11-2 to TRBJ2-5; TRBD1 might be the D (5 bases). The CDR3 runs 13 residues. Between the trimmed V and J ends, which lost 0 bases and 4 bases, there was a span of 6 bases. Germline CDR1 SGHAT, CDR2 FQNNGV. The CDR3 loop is CASSLEQVETQYF. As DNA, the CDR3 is TGTGCCAGCAGCTTAGAACAGGTAGAGACCCAGTACTTC.

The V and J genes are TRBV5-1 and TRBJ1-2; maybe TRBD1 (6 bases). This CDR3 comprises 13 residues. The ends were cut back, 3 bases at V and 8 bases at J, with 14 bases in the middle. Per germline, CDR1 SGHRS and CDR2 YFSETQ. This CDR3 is CASSSRDKAGYTF. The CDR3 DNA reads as TGCGCCAGCAGCTCCCGGGACAAGGCGGGCTACACCTTC.

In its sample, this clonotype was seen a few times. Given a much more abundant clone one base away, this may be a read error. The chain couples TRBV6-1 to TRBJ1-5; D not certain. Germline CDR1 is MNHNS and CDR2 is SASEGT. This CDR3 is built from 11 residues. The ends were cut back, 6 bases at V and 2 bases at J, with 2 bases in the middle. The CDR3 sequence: CASRGNQPQHF. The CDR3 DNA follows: TGTGCCAGCAGGGGCAATCAGCCCCAGCATTTT.

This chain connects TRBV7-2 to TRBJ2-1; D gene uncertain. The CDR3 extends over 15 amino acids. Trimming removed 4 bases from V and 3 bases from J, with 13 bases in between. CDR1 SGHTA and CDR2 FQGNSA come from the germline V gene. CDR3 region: CASSSPPHVYNEQFF. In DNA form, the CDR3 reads TGTGCCAGCAGCTCCCCCCCCCACGTCTACAATGAGCAGTTCTTC.

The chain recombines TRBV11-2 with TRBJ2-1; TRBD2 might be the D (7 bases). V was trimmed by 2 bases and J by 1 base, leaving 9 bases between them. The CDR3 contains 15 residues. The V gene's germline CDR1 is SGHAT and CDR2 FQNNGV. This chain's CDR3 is CASSLRGGSYNEQFF. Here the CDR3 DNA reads TGTGCCAGCAGCTTAAGGGGGGGGTCCTACAATGAGCAGTTCTTC. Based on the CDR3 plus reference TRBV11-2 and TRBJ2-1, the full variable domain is EAGVAQSPRYKIIEKRQSVAFWCNPISGHATLYWYQQILGQGPKLLIQFQNNGVVDDSQLPKDRFSAERLKGVDSTLKIQPAKLEDSAVYLCASSLRGGSYNEQFFGPGTRLTVL.

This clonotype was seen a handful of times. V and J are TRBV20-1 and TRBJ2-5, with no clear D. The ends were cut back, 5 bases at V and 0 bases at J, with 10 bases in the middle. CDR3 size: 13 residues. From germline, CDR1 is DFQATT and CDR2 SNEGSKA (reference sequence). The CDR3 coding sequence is TGCAGTGCTCACAGTGGCTACCAAGAGACCCAGTACTTC. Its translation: CSAHSGYQETQYF.

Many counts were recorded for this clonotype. CDR3 nucleotides: TGTGCCACGGTGGGACCAGGGGGCAATCAGCCCCAGCATTTT. It yields the protein CATVGPGGNQPQHF. The V and J genes are TRBV6-1 and TRBJ1-5; D perhaps matches TRBD1 (6 bases). The CDR3 extends over 14 amino acids. The germline V gene encodes CDR1 MNHNS and CDR2 SASEGT. V was pared by 10 bases and J by 2 bases, with 15 bases between.

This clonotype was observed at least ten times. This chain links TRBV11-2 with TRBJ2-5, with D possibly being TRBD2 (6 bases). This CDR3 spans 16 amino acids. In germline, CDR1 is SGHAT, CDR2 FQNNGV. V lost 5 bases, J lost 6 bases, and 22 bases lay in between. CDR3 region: CASSTEPGLGGKTQYF. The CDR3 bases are TGTGCCAGCAGCACTGAACCGGGACTCGGCGGGAAGACCCAGTACTTC.

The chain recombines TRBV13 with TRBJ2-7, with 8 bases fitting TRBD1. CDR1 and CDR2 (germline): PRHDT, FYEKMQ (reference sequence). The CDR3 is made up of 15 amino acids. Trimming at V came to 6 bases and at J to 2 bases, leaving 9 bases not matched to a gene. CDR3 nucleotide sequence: TGTGCCAGCAGTTTGTTACAGGGGGTTCCCTACGAGCAGTACTTC. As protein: CASSLLQGVPYEQYF.

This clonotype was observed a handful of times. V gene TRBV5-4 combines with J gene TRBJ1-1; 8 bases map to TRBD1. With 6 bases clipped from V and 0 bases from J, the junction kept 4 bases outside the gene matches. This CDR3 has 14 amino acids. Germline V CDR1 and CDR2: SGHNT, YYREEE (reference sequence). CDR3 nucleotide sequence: TGTGCCAGCACGGACAGGGTCATGAACACTGAAGCTTTCTTT. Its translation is CASTDRVMNTEAFF.

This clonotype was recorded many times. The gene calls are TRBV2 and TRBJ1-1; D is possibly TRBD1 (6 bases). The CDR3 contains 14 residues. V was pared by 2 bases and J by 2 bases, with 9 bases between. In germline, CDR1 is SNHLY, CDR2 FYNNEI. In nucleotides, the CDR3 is TGTGCCAGCAGTGAATGGGACATTAACACTGAAGCTTTCTTT. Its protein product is CASSEWDINTEAFF.

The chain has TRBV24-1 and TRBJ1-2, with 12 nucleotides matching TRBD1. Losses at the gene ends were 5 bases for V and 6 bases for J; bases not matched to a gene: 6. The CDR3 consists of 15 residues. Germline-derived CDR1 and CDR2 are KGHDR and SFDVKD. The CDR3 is CATSVGQGAKDGYTF. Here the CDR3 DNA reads TGTGCCACCAGTGTGGGACAGGGGGCAAAGGATGGCTACACCTTC.

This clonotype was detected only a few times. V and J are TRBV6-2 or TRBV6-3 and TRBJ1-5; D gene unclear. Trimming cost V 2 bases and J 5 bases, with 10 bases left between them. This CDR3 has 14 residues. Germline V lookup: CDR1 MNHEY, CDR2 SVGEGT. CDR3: CASSYVPLYQPQHF. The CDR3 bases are TGTGCCAGCAGTTACGTGCCACTCTATCAGCCCCAGCATTTT.

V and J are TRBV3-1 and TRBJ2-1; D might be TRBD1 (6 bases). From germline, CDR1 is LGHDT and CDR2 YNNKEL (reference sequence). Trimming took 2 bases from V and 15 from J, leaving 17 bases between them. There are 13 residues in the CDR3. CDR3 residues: CASSQSAQGPRFF. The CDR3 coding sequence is TGTGCCAGCAGCCAAAGCGCACAGGGCCCTCGGTTCTTC.

DNA for the CDR3: TGCAGCGTTGCAGGGATAATAGAAGCTTTCTTT. Residues: CSVAGIIEAFF. This chain uses TRBV29-1 with TRBJ1-1, with D perhaps matching TRBD1 (5 bases). This CDR3 comprises 11 residues. The V gene's germline CDR1 is SQVTM and CDR2 ANQGSEA. V was cut by 4 bases and J by 8 bases, with 11 bases left in between.

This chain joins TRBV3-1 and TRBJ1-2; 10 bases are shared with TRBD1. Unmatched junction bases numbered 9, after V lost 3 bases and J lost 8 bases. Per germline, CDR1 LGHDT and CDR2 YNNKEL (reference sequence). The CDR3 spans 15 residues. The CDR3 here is CASSQLGTGDGGYTF. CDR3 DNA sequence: TGTGCCAGCAGCCAGCTCGGGACAGGGGACGGCGGCTACACCTTC. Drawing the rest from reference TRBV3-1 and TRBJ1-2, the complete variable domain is DTAVSQTPKYLVTQMGNDKSIKCEQNLGHDTMYWYKQDSKKFLKIMFSYNNKELIINETVPNRFSPKSPDKAHLNLHINSLELGDSAVYFCASSQLGTGDGGYTFGSGTRLTVV.

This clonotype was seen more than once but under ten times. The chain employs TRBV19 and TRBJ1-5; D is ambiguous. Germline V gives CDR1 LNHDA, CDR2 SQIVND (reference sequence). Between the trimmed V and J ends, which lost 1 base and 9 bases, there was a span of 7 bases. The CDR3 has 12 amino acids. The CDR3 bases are TGTGCCAGTAGTATAGGGATGGGGCCCCAGCATTTT. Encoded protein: CASSIGMGPQHF.

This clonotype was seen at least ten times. CDR3 residues: CASSGTGRNQPQHF. Here the CDR3 DNA reads TGTGCCAGCAGTGGGACAGGGCGCAATCAGCCCCAGCATTTT. This sequence joins TRBV2 and TRBJ1-5; 8 nucleotides align to TRBD1. CDR1 is SNHLY and CDR2 is FYNNEI in the germline V gene. CDR3 length equals 14 residues. J lost 2 bases, V lost 4 bases, and 1 base had no gene match.

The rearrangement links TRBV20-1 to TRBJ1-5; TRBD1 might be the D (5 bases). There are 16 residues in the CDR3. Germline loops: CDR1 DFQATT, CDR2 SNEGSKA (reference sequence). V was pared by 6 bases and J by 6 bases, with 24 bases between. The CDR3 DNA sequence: TGCAGTGCCAAAGTCCCACTCGCAGGGAGAGGTCAGCCCCAGCATTTT. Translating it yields CSAKVPLAGRGQPQHF.

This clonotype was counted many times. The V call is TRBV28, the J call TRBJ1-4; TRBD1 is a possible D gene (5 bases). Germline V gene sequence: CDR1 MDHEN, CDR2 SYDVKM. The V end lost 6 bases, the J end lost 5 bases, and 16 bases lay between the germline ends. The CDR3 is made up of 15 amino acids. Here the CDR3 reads CASSLSGLSNEKLFF. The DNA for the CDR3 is TGTGCCAGCAGCCTCTCGGGACTGTCGAATGAAAAACTGTTTTTT.